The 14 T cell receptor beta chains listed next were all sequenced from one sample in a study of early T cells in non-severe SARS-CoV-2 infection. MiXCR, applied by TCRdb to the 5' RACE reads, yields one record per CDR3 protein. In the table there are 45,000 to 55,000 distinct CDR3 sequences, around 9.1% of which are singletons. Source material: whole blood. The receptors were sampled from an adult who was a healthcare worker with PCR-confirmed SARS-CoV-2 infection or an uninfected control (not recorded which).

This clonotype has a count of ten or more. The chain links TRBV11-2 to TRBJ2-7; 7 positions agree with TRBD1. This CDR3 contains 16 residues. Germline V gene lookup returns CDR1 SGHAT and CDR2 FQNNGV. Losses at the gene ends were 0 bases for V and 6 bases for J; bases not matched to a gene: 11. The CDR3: CASSLDPGPRQGEQYF. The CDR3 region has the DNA TGTGCCAGCAGCTTAGATCCAGGGCCACGACAGGGCGAGCAGTACTTC.

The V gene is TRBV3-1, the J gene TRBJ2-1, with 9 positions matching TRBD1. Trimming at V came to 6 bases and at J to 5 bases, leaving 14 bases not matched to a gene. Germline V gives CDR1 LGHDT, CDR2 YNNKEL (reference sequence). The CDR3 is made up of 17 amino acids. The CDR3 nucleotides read TGTGCCAGCAGTCCTACCCCGGGACAGGGTGATCACAATGAGCAGTTCTTC. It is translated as CASSPTPGQGDHNEQFF.

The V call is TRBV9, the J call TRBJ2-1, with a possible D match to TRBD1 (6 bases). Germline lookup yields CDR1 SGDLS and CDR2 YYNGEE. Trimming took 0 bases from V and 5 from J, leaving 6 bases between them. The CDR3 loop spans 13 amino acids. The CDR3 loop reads CASSVGQDNEQFF. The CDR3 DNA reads TGTGCCAGCAGCGTAGGACAGGACAATGAGCAGTTCTTC.

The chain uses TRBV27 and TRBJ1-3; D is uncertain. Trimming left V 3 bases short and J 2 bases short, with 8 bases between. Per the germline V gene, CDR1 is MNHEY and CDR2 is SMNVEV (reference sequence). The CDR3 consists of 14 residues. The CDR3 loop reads CASSFGRAGNTIYF. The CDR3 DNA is TGTGCCAGCAGTTTCGGACGAGCTGGAAACACCATATATTTT.

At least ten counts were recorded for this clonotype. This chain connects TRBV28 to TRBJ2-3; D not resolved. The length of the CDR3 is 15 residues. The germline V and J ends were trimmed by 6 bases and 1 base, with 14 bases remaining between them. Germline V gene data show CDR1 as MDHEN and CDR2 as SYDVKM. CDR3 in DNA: TGTGCCAGCAGGGAGAACTCCCCCCGCACAGATACGCAGTATTTT. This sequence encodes CASRENSPRTDTQYF.

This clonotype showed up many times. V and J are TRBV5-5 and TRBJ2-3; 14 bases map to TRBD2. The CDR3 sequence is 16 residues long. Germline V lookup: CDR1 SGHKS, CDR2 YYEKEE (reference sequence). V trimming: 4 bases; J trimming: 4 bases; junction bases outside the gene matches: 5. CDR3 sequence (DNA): TGTGCCAGCAGCCCCGGACTAGCGGGAGGCCCAGATACGCAGTATTTT. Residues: CASSPGLAGGPDTQYF.

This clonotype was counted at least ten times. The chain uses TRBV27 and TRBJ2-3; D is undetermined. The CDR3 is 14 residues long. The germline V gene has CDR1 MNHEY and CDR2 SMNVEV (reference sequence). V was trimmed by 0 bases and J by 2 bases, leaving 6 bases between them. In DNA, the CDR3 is TGTGCCAGCAGTTTATCTGGAGTCACAGATACGCAGTATTTT. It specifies CASSLSGVTDTQYF.

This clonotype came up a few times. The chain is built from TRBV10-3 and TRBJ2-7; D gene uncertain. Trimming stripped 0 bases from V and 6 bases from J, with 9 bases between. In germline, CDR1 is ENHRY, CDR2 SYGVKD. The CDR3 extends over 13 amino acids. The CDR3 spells CAISESASREQYF. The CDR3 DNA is TGTGCCATCAGTGAGTCAGCCTCCCGCGAGCAGTACTTC.

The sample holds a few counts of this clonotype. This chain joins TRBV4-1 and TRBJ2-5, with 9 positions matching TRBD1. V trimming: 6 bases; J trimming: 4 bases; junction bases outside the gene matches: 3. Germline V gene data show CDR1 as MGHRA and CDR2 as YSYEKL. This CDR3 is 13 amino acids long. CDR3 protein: CASRKTGGETQYF. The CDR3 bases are TGCGCCAGCAGGAAGACAGGGGGAGAGACCCAGTACTTC.

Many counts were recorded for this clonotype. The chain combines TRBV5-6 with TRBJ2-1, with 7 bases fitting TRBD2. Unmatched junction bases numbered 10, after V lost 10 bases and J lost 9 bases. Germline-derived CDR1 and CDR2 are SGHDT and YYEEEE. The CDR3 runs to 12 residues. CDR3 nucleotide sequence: TGTGCCCGGGTAGTAGGCGGGGGTGAGCAGTTCTTC. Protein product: CARVVGGGEQFF. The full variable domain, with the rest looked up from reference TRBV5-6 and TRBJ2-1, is DAGVTQSPTHLIKTRGQQVTLRCSPKSGHDTVSWYQQALGQGPQFIFQYYEEEERQRGNFPDRFSGHQFPNYSSELNVNALLLGDSALYLCARVVGGGEQFFGPGTRLTVL.

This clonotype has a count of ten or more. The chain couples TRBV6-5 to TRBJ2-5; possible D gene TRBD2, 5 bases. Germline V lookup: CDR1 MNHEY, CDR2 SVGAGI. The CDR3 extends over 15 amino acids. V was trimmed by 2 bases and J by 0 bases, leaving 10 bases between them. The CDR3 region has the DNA TGTGCCAGCAGTTACACGGACGGGAACCAAGAGACCCAGTACTTC. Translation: CASSYTDGNQETQYF.

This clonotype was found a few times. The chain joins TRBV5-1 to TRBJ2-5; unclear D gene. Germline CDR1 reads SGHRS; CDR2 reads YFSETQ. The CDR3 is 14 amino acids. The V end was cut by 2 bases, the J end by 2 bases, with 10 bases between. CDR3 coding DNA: TGCGCCAGCAGCTTTAAGGGTCTTCAAGAGACCCAGTACTTC. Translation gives CASSFKGLQETQYF.

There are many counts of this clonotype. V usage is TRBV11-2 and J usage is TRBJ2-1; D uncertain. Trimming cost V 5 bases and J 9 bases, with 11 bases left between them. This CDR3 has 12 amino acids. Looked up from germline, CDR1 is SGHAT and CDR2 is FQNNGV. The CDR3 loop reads CASSLGKPEQFF. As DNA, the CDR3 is TGTGCCAGCAGCCTAGGCAAACCTGAGCAGTTCTTC. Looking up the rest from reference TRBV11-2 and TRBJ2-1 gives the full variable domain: EAGVAQSPRYKIIEKRQSVAFWCNPISGHATLYWYQQILGQGPKLLIQFQNNGVVDDSQLPKDRFSAERLKGVDSTLKIQPAKLEDSAVYLCASSLGKPEQFFGPGTRLTVL.

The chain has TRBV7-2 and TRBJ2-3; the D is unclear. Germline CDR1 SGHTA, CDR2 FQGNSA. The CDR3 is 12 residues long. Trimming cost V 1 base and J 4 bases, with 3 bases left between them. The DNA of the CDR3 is TGTGCCAGCAGCTTAGTGGCAGATACGCAGTATTTT. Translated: CASSLVADTQYF. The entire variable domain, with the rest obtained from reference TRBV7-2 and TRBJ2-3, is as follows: GAGVSQSPSNKVTEKGKDVELRCDPISGHTALYWYRQSLGQGLEFLIYFQGNSAPDKSGLPSDRFSAERTGGSVSTLTIQRTQQEDSAVYLCASSLVADTQYFGPGTRLTVL.